This T cell receptor (beta chain) was captured in a study of blood T cells in healthy people across ages. Concerning this clonotype itself: Its antigen remains unknown.

Peripheral blood was drawn, roughly 10 milliliters per donor. Study-level points and caveats: Diversity was estimated from one million T cells, and these estimates were considered underestimates.

Combining a sample-barcoded 5' primer with a J-beta primer mix, a second PCR ran for about 7 to 12 cycles. Every cDNA molecule carried a tag from a template-switch adaptor bearing 12 random nucleotides. TCRdb reanalysed the 5' RACE reads using MiXCR and keeps one entry per CDR3 protein. Among just over 1 million distinct CDR3 sequences listed, 35% to 50% were seen once. The V gene lost 0 bases and the J gene lost 3 bases, with 15 bases spanning the gap. This CDR3 spans 16 amino acids. Germline V CDR1 and CDR2: GTSNPN, SVGIG (reference sequence). This sequence joins TRBV30 and TRBJ2-1; D tentatively reads TRBD1 or TRBD2 (5 bases each). The TCR originated in a woman between 55 and 75 years old in good health. The sample consisted of blood. CDR3 bases: TGTGCCTGGAGTGTACTCGAGGGAAGGGGCTACAATGAGCAGTTCTTC. This gives the protein CAWSVLEGRGYNEQFF.